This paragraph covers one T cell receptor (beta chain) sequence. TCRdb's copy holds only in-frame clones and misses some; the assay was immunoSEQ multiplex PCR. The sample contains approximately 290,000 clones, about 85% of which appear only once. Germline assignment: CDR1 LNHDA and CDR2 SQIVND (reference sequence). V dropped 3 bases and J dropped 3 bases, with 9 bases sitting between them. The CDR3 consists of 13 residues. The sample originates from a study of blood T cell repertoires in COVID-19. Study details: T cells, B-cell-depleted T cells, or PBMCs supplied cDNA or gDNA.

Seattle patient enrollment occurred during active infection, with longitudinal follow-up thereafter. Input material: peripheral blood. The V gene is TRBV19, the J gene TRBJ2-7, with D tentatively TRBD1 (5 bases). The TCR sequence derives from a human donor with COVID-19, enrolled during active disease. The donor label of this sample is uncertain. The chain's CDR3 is CASSISQGYEQYF. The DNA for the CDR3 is TGTGCCAGTAGTATTTCTCAGGGCTACGAGCAGTACTTC.